The 9 T cell receptor beta chains in this list originate from one sample, sequenced in a study of blood T cell repertoires in COVID-19. Measured with immunoSEQ multiplex PCR; TCRdb has only the in-frame clones, and not every one. The table records 350,000 to 400,000 clones, nearly 90% of them present only once. The specimen was peripheral blood. These TCRs come from a man aged 18 to 29 with active or convalescent COVID-19.

V gene TRBV15 combines with J gene TRBJ2-1; TRBD1 agrees at 8 bases. The CDR3 covers 16 residues. V trimming: 5 bases; J trimming: 0 bases; junction bases outside the gene matches: 6. Germline CDR1 is LNHNV and CDR2 is YYDKDF (reference sequence). In nucleotides, the CDR3 is TGTGCCACCAGCCCCGGGACAGGAGACTCCTACAATGAGCAGTTCTTC. Translated: CATSPGTGDSYNEQFF. Combining the CDR3 with reference TRBV15 and TRBJ2-1 gives the whole variable domain DAMVIQNPRYQVTQFGKPVTLSCSQTLNHNVMYWYQQKSSQAPKLLFHYYDKDFNNEADTPDNFQSRRPNTSFCFLDIRSPGLGDTAMYLCATSPGTGDSYNEQFFGPGTRLTVL.

This clone was seen a single time. The chain links TRBV7-2 to TRBJ2-1; D gene ambiguous. The V and J ends lost 5 bases and 3 bases respectively, with 17 bases between them. The CDR3 totals 16 residues. Germline CDR1 SGHTA, CDR2 FQGNSA. The CDR3 DNA reads TGTGCCAGCAGCCTAATGGGTCTTCAGGACTACAATGAGCAGTTCTTC. Its translation: CASSLMGLQDYNEQFF.

This clone was picked up one time. The chain employs TRBV9 and TRBJ2-1; TRBD2 matches 7 bases. The CDR3 is 16 residues long. The trim removed 3 bases at V and 5 bases at J, leaving 11 bases unmatched. Germline V lookup: CDR1 SGDLS, CDR2 YYNGEE. CDR3 nucleotides: TGTGCCAGCAGCGCGACGGGCGGGGGTTACGACAATGAGCAGTTCTTC. Encoded protein: CASSATGGGYDNEQFF.

The chain uses TRBV5-1 and TRBJ1-2; 7 bases fit TRBD1. Germline V CDR1 and CDR2: SGHRS, YFSETQ. The V gene end was trimmed by 3 bases and the J gene end by 4 bases; junction bases not matched to a gene: 15. This CDR3 has 17 amino acids. CDR3 loop: CASSSRDSDMEGYGYTF. CDR3 DNA sequence: TGCGCCAGCAGCTCCCGGGACAGCGACATGGAGGGCTATGGCTACACCTTC.

The table lists this clone with a count of one. V usage is TRBV7-3 and J usage is TRBJ1-2; no definite D call. There are 15 residues in the CDR3. V was cut by 5 bases and J by 8 bases, with 21 bases left in between. Germline V gene data show CDR1 as SGHTA and CDR2 as FQGTGA. CDR3 coding DNA: TGTGCCAGCAGCCCTAATGGCCTACCCGGGGAAGGCTACACCTTC. Translation gives CASSPNGLPGEGYTF.

V gene TRBV6-5 combines with J gene TRBJ1-6, with 8 nucleotides matching TRBD1. This CDR3 is 14 amino acids long. J lost 4 bases, V lost 6 bases, and 2 bases had no gene match. CDR1 is MNHEY and CDR2 is SVGAGI in the germline V gene. The CDR3 DNA sequence: TGTGCCAGCAGCAGGGGGCAGTATAATTCACCCCTCCACTTT. Encoded protein: CASSRGQYNSPLHF.

The V gene is TRBV28, the J gene TRBJ1-2; TRBD1 might be the D (5 bases). Germline CDR1 MDHEN, CDR2 SYDVKM. V was shortened by 5 bases and J by 4 bases, with 14 bases between the two germline ends. The CDR3 is made up of 14 amino acids. Written as DNA, the CDR3 is TGTGCCAGCAGTCTCCGAGGAGGGGTCTATGGCTACACCTTC. This gives the protein CASSLRGGVYGYTF.

The V gene is TRBV25-1, the J gene TRBJ2-7; no clear D. V was pared by 4 bases and J by 2 bases, with 3 bases between. Looked up from germline, CDR1 is MGHDK and CDR2 is SYGVNS. The CDR3 consists of 11 residues. CDR3 sequence (DNA): TGTGCCAGCAGTGTCGCCTACGAGCAGTACTTC. Translating gives CASSVAYEQYF.

This chain connects TRBV6-1 to TRBJ1-2, with 7 nucleotides matching TRBD1. Germline assignment: CDR1 MNHNS and CDR2 SASEGT. Trimming at V came to 1 base and at J to 6 bases, leaving 8 bases not matched to a gene. This CDR3 comprises 15 residues. The CDR3 protein is CASSEVGGGSDGYTF. The CDR3 DNA follows: TGTGCCAGCAGTGAAGTAGGAGGGGGCTCCGATGGCTACACCTTC.